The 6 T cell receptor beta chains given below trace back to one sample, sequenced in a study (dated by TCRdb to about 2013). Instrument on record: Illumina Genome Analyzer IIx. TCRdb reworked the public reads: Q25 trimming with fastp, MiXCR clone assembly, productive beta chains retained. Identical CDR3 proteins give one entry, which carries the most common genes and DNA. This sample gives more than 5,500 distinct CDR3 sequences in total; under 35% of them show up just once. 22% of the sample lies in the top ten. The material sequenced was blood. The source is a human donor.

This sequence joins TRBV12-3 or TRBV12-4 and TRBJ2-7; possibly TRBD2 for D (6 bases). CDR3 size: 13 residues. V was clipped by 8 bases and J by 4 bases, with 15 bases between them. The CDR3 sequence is CASVGGPGYEQYF. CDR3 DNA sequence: TGTGCCAGCGTTGGAGGGCCAGGGTACGAGCAGTACTTC.

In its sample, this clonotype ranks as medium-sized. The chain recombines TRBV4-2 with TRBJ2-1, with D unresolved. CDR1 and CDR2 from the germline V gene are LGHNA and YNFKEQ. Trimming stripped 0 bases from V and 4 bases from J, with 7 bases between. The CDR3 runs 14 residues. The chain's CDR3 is CASSQDIGYNEQFF. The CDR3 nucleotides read TGTGCCAGCAGCCAAGATATCGGGTACAATGAGCAGTTCTTC.

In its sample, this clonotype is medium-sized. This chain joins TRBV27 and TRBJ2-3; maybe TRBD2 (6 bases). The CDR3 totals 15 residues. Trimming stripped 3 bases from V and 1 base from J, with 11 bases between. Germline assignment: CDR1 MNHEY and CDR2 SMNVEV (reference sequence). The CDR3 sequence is CASSFSGEGTDTQYF. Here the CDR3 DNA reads TGTGCCAGCAGTTTCTCGGGAGAAGGCACAGATACGCAGTATTTT.

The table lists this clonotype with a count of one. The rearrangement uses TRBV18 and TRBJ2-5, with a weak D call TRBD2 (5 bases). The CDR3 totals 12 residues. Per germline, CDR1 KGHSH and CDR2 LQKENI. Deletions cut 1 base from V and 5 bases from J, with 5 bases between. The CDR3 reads CASSPQRETQYF. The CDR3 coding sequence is TGTGCCAGCTCACCACAGCGGGAGACCCAGTACTTC.

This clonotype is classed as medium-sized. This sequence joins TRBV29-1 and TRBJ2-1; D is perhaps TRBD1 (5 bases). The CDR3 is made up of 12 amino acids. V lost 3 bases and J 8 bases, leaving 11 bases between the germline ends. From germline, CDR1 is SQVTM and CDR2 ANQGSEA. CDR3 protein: CSVDKGLDEQFF. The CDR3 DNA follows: TGCAGCGTTGATAAGGGGTTGGATGAGCAGTTCTTC.

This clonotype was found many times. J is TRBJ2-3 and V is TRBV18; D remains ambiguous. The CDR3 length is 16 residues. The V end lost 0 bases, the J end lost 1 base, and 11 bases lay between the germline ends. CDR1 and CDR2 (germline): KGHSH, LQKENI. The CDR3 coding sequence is TGTGCCAGCTCACCACCTTTAAACCAGCGCACAGATACGCAGTATTTT. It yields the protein CASSPPLNQRTDTQYF.